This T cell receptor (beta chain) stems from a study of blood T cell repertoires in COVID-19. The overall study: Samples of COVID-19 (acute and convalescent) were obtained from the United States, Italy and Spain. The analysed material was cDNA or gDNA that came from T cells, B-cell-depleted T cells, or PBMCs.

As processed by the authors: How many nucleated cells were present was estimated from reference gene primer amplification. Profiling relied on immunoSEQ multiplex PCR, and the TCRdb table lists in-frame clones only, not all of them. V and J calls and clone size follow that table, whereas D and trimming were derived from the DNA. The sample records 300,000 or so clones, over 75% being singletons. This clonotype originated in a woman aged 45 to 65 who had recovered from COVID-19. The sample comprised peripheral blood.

The CDR3 DNA is TGCGCCAGCAGCTCCCTCAGACAGGACCCTGGTGAGCAGTACTTC. Translation: CASSSLRQDPGEQYF. The genes are TRBV5-1 and TRBJ2-7; possible D gene TRBD1, 6 bases. Deletions cut 3 bases from V and 7 bases from J, with 20 bases between. CDR3 size: 15 residues. CDR1 SGHRS and CDR2 YFSETQ come from the germline V gene.